This entry is about one TCR beta chain. This entry is derived from a study of T cells of healthy individuals. In TCRdb, the 5' RACE reads were re-called with MiXCR into one record per CDR3 protein. The sample consists of about 57,000 distinct CDR3 sequences, roughly 15% of them appearing once. V trimming: 6 bases; J trimming: 0 bases; junction bases outside the gene matches: 1. Germline lookup yields CDR1 SEHNR and CDR2 FQNEAQ (reference sequence). This CDR3 spans 14 amino acids. The source is a human donor in good health. This chain joins TRBV7-9 and TRBJ2-7; 11 nucleotides line up with TRBD1. CDR3 coding DNA: TGTGCCAGCAGGGGGACAGGGGGCTCCTACGAGCAGTACTTC. Translation gives CASRGTGGSYEQYF.